The rows below give T cell receptor beta chains drawn from one sample of a study of blood T cell repertoires in COVID-19. Repertoires were generated with immunoSEQ multiplex PCR, while TCRdb's copy carries only in-frame clones and drops some. The sample holds about 250,000 clones, roughly nine tenths seen once. The sample consisted of PBMCs or T cells enriched from blood (not recorded which). The receptors here all came from a woman aged 45-60 years who had recovered from COVID-19. The CDR3 runs from the conserved cysteine through the conserved F or W. D genes are given only for firm matches. For some rows the clone size is stated as once, few or many, or as a class when expanded; others skip it.

>.|TRBV7-9|TRBJ1-3|.
CASSLKPGVTGNTIYF
TGTGCCAGCAGCTTAAAACCAGGGGTCACTGGAAACACCATATATTTT
>.|TRBV9|TRBJ2-7|.
CASSVGEGFYEQYF
TGTGCCAGCAGCGTAGGCGAGGGTTTCTACGAGCAGTACTTC
>.|TRBV12-3/TRBV12-4|TRBJ1-2|.
CASRDRDYGYTF
TGTGCCAGCAGAGATCGGGACTATGGCTACACCTTC
>.|TRBV7-3|TRBJ2-1|TRBD2
CASSPGLAVYNEQFF
TGTGCCAGCAGCCCCGGACTAGCGGTTTACAATGAGCAGTTCTTC
>many|TRBV3-1/TRBV3-2|TRBJ1-6|TRBD1
CASRSRDRGNSPLHF
TGTGCCAGCAGATCCCGGGACAGGGGAAATTCACCCCTCCACTTT
>.|TRBV7-2|TRBJ2-2|TRBD1
CASSLRTGQTGELFF
TGTGCCAGCAGCTTGCGGACAGGGCAGACCGGGGAGCTGTTTTTT
>.|TRBV4-3|TRBJ1-3|.
CASSPQNAGIRSGNTIYF
TGCGCCAGCAGCCCCCAGAACGCAGGGATTCGCTCTGGAAACACCATATATTTT
>.|TRBV28|TRBJ2-7|.
CASRFLRVPYEQYF
TGTGCCAGCAGGTTTCTGCGAGTCCCCTACGAGCAGTACTTC
>once|TRBV6-2/TRBV6-3|TRBJ1-6|.
CASSSRQGRDSPLHF
TGTGCCAGCAGTTCTCGTCAGGGGCGGGATTCACCCCTCCACTTT
>.|TRBV27|TRBJ1-2|TRBD1
CASSLGSGGAGYGYTF
TGTGCCAGCAGCCTGGGTTCAGGGGGCGCGGGCTATGGCTACACCTTC
>.|TRBV28|TRBJ1-1|TRBD1
CASANLGQGYSEAFF
TGTGCCAGCGCCAACCTTGGACAGGGGTACTCTGAAGCTTTCTTT
>.|TRBV4-2|TRBJ1-5|TRBD1
CASSQGTGSNQPQHF
TGTGCCAGCAGCCAAGGGACAGGTAGCAATCAGCCCCAGCATTTT
>.|TRBV5-1|TRBJ1-2|TRBD1
CASSVTGGLVYGYTF
TGCGCCAGCAGCGTAACAGGGGGCTTAGTTTATGGCTACACCTTC
>.|TRBV5-6|TRBJ2-7|.
CASSGPRRGGSYEQYF
TGTGCCAGCAGCGGTCCCAGGAGAGGAGGCTCCTACGAGCAGTACTTC
>.|TRBV5-8|TRBJ2-1|.
CASSPPALRVWNEQFF
TGTGCCAGCAGCCCCCCGGCACTACGAGTCTGGAATGAGCAGTTCTTC
>.|TRBV7-2|TRBJ2-1|.
CASSLLRHEQFF
TGTGCCAGCAGCCTCTTGAGGCATGAGCAGTTCTTC
>once|TRBV7-3|TRBJ2-3|.
CASSLGRGTDTQYF
TGTGCCAGCAGCTTAGGCAGGGGCACAGATACGCAGTATTTT
>.|TRBV6-1|TRBJ1-2|.
CASSGSVGRGKDGYTF
TGTGCCAGCAGTGGATCGGTGGGCAGGGGTAAAGATGGCTACACCTTC
>once|TRBV5-1|TRBJ2-7|TRBD1
CASRTPGTGDEQYF
TGCGCCAGTAGAACCCCCGGGACAGGGGACGAGCAGTACTTC
>once|TRBV24-1|TRBJ2-1|TRBD1
CATGKGQRTSNEQFF
TGTGCCACCGGGAAGGGACAGCGGACCTCCAATGAGCAGTTCTTC
>.|TRBV7-3|TRBJ2-1|.
CASSLELASYNEQFF
TGTGCCAGCAGCTTAGAATTAGCCTCCTACAATGAGCAGTTCTTC
>.|TRBV6-5|TRBJ2-3|.
CASSYSRVTDTQYF
TGTGCCAGCAGTTACTCGAGAGTCACAGATACGCAGTATTTT
>.|TRBV24-1|TRBJ1-5|TRBD1
CATSDRGRDQPQHF
TGTGCCACTTCGGACAGGGGGCGCGATCAGCCCCAGCATTTT
>.|TRBV7-6|TRBJ2-7|TRBD1
CASSIDRGLDEQYF
TGTGCCAGCAGCATCGACAGGGGGCTGGACGAGCAGTACTTC
>.|TRBV28|TRBJ2-1|.
CASRNGGSYNEQFF
TGTGCCAGCAGGAATGGAGGGTCCTACAATGAGCAGTTCTTC
>once|TRBV28|TRBJ1-2|.
CASSYPPGGYTF
TGTGCCAGCAGTTACCCCCCGGGAGGCTACACCTTC
>.|TRBV24-1|TRBJ1-5|TRBD1
CATSRGGTGVNQPQHF
TGTGCCACCAGCCGAGGTGGGACAGGGGTAAATCAGCCCCAGCATTTT
>.|TRBV19|TRBJ2-1|TRBD1
CASDDRVASNEQFF
TGTGCCAGTGATGACAGGGTGGCCTCCAATGAGCAGTTCTTC
>once|TRBV5-1|TRBJ2-1|.
CASSFTGEPWDEQFF
TGCGCCAGCAGCTTTACGGGGGAACCTTGGGATGAGCAGTTCTTC